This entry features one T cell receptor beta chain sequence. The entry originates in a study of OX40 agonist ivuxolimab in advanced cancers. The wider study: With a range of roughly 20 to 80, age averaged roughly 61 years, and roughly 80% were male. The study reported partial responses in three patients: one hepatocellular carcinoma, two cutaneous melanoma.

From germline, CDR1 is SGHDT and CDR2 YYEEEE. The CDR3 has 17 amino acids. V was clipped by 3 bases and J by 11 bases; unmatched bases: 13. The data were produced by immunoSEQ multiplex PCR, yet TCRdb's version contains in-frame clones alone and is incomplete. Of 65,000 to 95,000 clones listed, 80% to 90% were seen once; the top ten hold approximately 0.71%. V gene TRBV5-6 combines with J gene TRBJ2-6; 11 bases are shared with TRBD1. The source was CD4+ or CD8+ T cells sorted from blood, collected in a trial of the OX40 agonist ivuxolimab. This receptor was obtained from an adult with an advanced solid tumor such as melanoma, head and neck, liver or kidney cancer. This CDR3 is CASSSSLGQGGVDVLTF. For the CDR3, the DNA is TGTGCCAGCAGCTCGTCCCTGGGACAGGGGGGAGTGGACGTCCTGACTTTC.